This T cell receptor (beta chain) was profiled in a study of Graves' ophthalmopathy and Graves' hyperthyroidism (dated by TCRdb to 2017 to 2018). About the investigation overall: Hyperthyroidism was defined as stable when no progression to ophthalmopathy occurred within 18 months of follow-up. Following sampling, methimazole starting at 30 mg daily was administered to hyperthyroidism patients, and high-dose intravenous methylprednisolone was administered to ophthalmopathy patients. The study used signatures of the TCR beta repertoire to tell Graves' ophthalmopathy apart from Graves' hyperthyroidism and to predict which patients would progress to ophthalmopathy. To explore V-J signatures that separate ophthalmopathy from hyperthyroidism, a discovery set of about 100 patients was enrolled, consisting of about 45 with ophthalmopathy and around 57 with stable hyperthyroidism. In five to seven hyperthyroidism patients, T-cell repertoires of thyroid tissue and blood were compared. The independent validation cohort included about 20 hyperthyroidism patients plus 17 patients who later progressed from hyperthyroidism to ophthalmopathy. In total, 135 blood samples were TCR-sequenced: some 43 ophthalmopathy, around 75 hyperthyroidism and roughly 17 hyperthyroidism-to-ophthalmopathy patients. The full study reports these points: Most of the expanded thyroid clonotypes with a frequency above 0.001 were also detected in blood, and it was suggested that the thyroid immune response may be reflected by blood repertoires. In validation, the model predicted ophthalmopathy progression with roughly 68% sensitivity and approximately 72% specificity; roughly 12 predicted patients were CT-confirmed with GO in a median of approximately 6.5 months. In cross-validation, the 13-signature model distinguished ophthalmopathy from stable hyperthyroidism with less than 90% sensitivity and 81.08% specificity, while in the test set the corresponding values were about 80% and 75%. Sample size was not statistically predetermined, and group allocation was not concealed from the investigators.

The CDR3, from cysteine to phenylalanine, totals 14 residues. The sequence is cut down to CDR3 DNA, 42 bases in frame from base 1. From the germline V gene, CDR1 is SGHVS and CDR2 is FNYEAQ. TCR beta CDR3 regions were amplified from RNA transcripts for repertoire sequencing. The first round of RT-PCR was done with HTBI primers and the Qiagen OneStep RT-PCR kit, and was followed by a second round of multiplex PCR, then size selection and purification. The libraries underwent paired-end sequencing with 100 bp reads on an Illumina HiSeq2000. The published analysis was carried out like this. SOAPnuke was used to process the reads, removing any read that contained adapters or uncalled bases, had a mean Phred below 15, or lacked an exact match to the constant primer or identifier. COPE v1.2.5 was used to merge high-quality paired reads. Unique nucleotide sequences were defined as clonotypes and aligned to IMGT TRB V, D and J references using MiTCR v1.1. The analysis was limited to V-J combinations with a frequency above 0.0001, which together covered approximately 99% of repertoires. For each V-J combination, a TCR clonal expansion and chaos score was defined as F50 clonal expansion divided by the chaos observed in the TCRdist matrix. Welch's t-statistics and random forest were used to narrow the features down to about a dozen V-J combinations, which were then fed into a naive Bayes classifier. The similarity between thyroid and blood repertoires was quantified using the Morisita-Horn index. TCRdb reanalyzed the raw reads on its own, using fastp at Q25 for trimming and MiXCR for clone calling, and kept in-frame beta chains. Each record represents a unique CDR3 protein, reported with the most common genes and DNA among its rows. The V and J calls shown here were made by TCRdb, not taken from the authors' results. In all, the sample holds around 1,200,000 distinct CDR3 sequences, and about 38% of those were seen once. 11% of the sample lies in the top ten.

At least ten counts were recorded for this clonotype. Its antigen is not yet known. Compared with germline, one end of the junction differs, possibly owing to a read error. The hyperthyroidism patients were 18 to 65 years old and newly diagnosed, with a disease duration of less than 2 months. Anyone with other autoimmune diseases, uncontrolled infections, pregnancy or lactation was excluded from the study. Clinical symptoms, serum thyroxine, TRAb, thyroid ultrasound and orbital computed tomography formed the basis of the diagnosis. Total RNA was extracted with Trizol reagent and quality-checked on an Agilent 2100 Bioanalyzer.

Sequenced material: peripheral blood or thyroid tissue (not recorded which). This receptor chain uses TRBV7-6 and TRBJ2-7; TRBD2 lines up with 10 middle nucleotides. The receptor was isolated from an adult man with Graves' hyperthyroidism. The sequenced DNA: TGTGCCAGCAGCCTAGCGGGAGAGACTGCCGAGCAGTACTTC. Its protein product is CASSLAGETAEQYF.